Reported below is one TCR beta chain. Antigen specificity is unknown. The data belong to a study of shared clonotypes between healthy human individuals. Study context: There were three CD4 naive, three CD4 memory, two CD8 naive and one CD8 memory plates per donor.

Germline values: CDR1 MNHEY, CDR2 SMNVEV (reference sequence). J was trimmed by 6 bases and V by 3 bases; bases with no gene match: 8. The CDR3 contains 16 residues. Clones were read by immunoSEQ multiplex PCR, and TCRdb kept only the in-frame ones, dropping some. The profile shows roughly 2.1 million clones, 93% of them singletons. Overall study results and limits: Measured sharing among donors was expected to vary with sequencing depth.

CD45RO-negative, CCR7-selected cells formed the naive CD8 fraction, which excluded terminally differentiated effector memory CD45RA+ cells. Every one of the donors was a Caucasian adult that lived in Nashville, Tennessee. The chain links TRBV27 to TRBJ2-3; 11 bases map to TRBD2. The TCR originated in a man younger than 35 in good health. Some clones in this sample may be carry-over from other donors' samples. Sequencing input: naive CD8+ T cells from PBMCs. In DNA form, the CDR3 reads TGTGCCAGCAGTTTTGGGACTAGCGGTGCCCCGGATACGCAGTATTTT. The encoded protein is CASSFGTSGAPDTQYF.